This is a list of T cell receptor beta chains from one sample in a study of cytomegalovirus exposure and HLA in healthy donors. Here immunoSEQ multiplex PCR was the method, and the copy in TCRdb shows in-frame clones only, minus some. The sample consists of about 98,000 clones, around four fifths of them appearing once. Sequenced: PBMCs. Receptors were obtained from a female donor in good health and CMV-seropositive. Each CDR3 is given with its conserved first and last residue. D genes are given only for firm matches. A clone size is listed for some rows: how often the clone was seen (once, few, many), or a class if it is expanded.

D: NA
V: TRBV19
J: TRBJ1-5
size: NA
DNA: TGTGCCAGTAGTATAGATTTGGGGGGGGCAAGCAATCAGCCCCAGCATTTT
CDR3: CASSIDLGGASNQPQHF

D: TRBD1
V: TRBV19
J: TRBJ2-7
size: NA
DNA: TGTGCCAGTAGTATGACAGGGTCCTCCTACGAGCAGTACTTC
CDR3: CASSMTGSSYEQYF

D: NA
V: TRBV4-1
J: TRBJ1-1
size: NA
DNA: TGCGCCAGCAGCCATACAGGGAGTGCAAACGCTGAAGCTTTCTTT
CDR3: CASSHTGSANAEAFF

D: TRBD1
V: TRBV6-1
J: TRBJ2-7
size: once
DNA: TGTGCCAGCAGTGTGGACAGGGCAAGGAACGAGCAGTACTTC
CDR3: CASSVDRARNEQYF

D: TRBD2
V: TRBV10-1
J: TRBJ2-1
size: NA
DNA: TGCGCCAGCAGTGGGACTAGCGGGAGGGATGAGCAGTTCTTC
CDR3: CASSGTSGRDEQFF

D: NA
V: TRBV6-5
J: TRBJ1-1
size: NA
DNA: TGTGCCAGCATCGCGAAGTATATGAACACTGAAGCTTTCTTT
CDR3: CASIAKYMNTEAFF

D: TRBD1
V: TRBV7-2
J: TRBJ2-7
size: few
DNA: TGTGCCAGCAGCTTTCGGGCGGCTCAGGGGGCTGGGGAGCAGTACTTC
CDR3: CASSFRAAQGAGEQYF

D: NA
V: TRBV5-5
J: TRBJ2-7
size: NA
DNA: TGTGCCAGCAGGAGGGACTTACTAATCTACGAGCAGTACTTC
CDR3: CASRRDLLIYEQYF

D: TRBD2
V: TRBV19
J: TRBJ2-7
size: NA
DNA: TGTGCCAGTAGGCCCAGCGGGGGTTATGGCAACGAGCAGTACTTC
CDR3: CASRPSGGYGNEQYF

D: NA
V: TRBV6-5
J: TRBJ1-3
size: NA
DNA: TGTGCCAGCTTGGGAGGCGGTGGAAACACCATATATTTT
CDR3: CASLGGGGNTIYF

D: NA
V: TRBV6-5
J: TRBJ2-1
size: NA
DNA: TGTGCCAGCAGTTCCATAGGGGGGGCCTGGAATGAGCAGTTCTTC
CDR3: CASSSIGGAWNEQFF

D: NA
V: TRBV7-9
J: TRBJ2-1
size: NA
DNA: TGTGCCAGCAGCTTGGGGGACACCATTTTCAATGAGCAGTTCTTC
CDR3: CASSLGDTIFNEQFF

D: TRBD1
V: TRBV29-1
J: TRBJ1-2
size: NA
DNA: TGCAGCGTGGCCGACAGGGTGACTGGCTACACCTTC
CDR3: CSVADRVTGYTF

D: NA
V: TRBV7-9
J: TRBJ1-1
size: NA
DNA: TGTGCCAGCAGCTCCTGGACAGATTTAGGGATGAACACTGAAGCTTTCTTT
CDR3: CASSSWTDLGMNTEAFF

D: NA
V: TRBV9
J: TRBJ2-7
size: NA
DNA: TGTGCCAGCAGCCCCGGGCCAGGGGCCTACGAGCAGTACTTC
CDR3: CASSPGPGAYEQYF

D: TRBD1
V: TRBV6-4
J: TRBJ2-5
size: few
DNA: TGTGCCAGCAGTGACCCAACAGGGGTCCAAGAGACCCAGTACTTC
CDR3: CASSDPTGVQETQYF

D: NA
V: TRBV7-9
J: TRBJ1-2
size: NA
DNA: TGTGCCAGCAGCTTAGGTCACGAGGTCATAAACTATGGCTACCCCTTC
CDR3: CASSLGHEVINYGYPF

D: NA
V: TRBV7-9
J: TRBJ2-6
size: NA
DNA: TGTGCCAGCAATACGGTGATCTCTGGGGCCAACGTCCTGACTTTC
CDR3: CASNTVISGANVLTF

D: TRBD1
V: TRBV25-1
J: TRBJ1-1
size: NA
DNA: TGTGCCAGCAGCCGCGGGACAGGGCAACGCGGTAGGACTGAAGCTTTCTTT
CDR3: CASSRGTGQRGRTEAFF

D: NA
V: TRBV5-4
J: TRBJ2-7
size: NA
DNA: TGTGCCAGCAACAGGTTGGGTAAGGACGAGCAGTACTTC
CDR3: CASNRLGKDEQYF

D: TRBD1
V: TRBV18
J: TRBJ1-1
size: NA
DNA: TGTGCCAGCTCACGGAACGGACAGGGCCTTAACACTGAAGCTTTCTTT
CDR3: CASSRNGQGLNTEAFF

D: NA
V: TRBV7-6
J: TRBJ2-3
size: NA
DNA: TGTGCCAGCAGCTTAGTGGTAGGCACAGATACGCAGTATTTT
CDR3: CASSLVVGTDTQYF

D: TRBD1
V: TRBV5-1
J: TRBJ2-7
size: NA
DNA: TGCGCCAGCAGCTTGGCCACGATGACAGGGGTCGTCTACGAGCAGTACTTC
CDR3: CASSLATMTGVVYEQYF

D: NA
V: TRBV18
J: TRBJ2-7
size: NA
DNA: TGTGCCAGCTCACCATCAGGGAAGAGCTCCTACGAGCAGTACTTC
CDR3: CASSPSGKSSYEQYF

D: TRBD2
V: TRBV6-5
J: TRBJ2-7
size: NA
DNA: TGTGCCAGCAGGCTAACTAGCGGCCCCTACGAGCAGTACTTC
CDR3: CASRLTSGPYEQYF

D: TRBD2
V: TRBV19
J: TRBJ2-5
size: NA
DNA: TGTGCCAGTAGTATGACGTTCCTCCTGCGCCTAGCGGAAGAGACCCAGTACTTC
CDR3: CASSMTFLLRLAEETQYF

D: NA
V: TRBV27
J: TRBJ2-1
size: NA
DNA: TGTGCCAGCAGTCCCCGACAGGTCCGGTACAATGAGCAGTTCTTC
CDR3: CASSPRQVRYNEQFF

D: TRBD1
V: TRBV7-9
J: TRBJ1-2
size: NA
DNA: TGTGCCAGCAGCCTCCCCCGGGACAGTGGCTACACCTTC
CDR3: CASSLPRDSGYTF

D: NA
V: TRBV6-5
J: TRBJ1-1
size: NA
DNA: TGTGCCAGCAGTCCTGCCTGGGGAGAAACTTTCTTT
CDR3: CASSPAWGETFF

D: TRBD1
V: TRBV5-6
J: TRBJ1-2
size: few
DNA: TGTGCCAGCAGCTACAACTGGGGACAGGCCTATGGCTACACCTTC
CDR3: CASSYNWGQAYGYTF

D: NA
V: TRBV10-1
J: TRBJ1-1
size: NA
DNA: TGCGCCAGCAGTGAATGGAAAGGGGTTAGGACTGAAGCTTTCTTT
CDR3: CASSEWKGVRTEAFF

D: TRBD1
V: TRBV19
J: TRBJ1-5
size: NA
DNA: TGTGCCAGTAGTACCGGGACAGGGGGTAATAGCAATCAGCCCCAGCATTTT
CDR3: CASSTGTGGNSNQPQHF

D: TRBD1
V: TRBV5-1
J: TRBJ2-1
size: once
DNA: TGCGCCAGCAGCTTGGGGGACAGCTCCTACAATGAGCAGTTCTTC
CDR3: CASSLGDSSYNEQFF

D: NA
V: TRBV5-1
J: TRBJ1-3
size: few
DNA: TGCGCCAGCAGCTTGGGGCGAGGGTCTGGAAACACCATATATTTT
CDR3: CASSLGRGSGNTIYF

D: TRBD1
V: TRBV5-1
J: TRBJ1-2
size: NA
DNA: TGCGCCAGCAGCTTGGCACCACAGGGGGCCGGTGGCTACACCTTC
CDR3: CASSLAPQGAGGYTF

D: NA
V: TRBV28
J: TRBJ2-5
size: NA
DNA: TGTGCCAGCAGTCCCTTGGGTGCGGGGCCCAGGAAGACCCAGTACTTC
CDR3: CASSPLGAGPRKTQYF

D: TRBD2
V: TRBV27
J: TRBJ2-1
size: NA
DNA: TGTGCCAGCAGTTTGAGCGGGAGGGCCCGGGGCGAGCAGTTCTTC
CDR3: CASSLSGRARGEQFF

D: NA
V: TRBV2
J: TRBJ1-4
size: NA
DNA: TGTGCCAGCAGTTTAAACGCCATCCCTCAGGAAAAACTGTTTTTT
CDR3: CASSLNAIPQEKLFF

D: TRBD1
V: TRBV5-4
J: TRBJ1-1
size: once
DNA: TGTGCCAGCAGCTCCAAGGACAGGGGGTCCTACGAAGCTTTCTTT
CDR3: CASSSKDRGSYEAFF

D: NA
V: TRBV5-6
J: TRBJ1-1
size: NA
DNA: TGTGCCAGCAGCTTGCCTCGGAGCTCCGCTTTCTTT
CDR3: CASSLPRSSAFF

D: TRBD1
V: TRBV14
J: TRBJ2-3
size: NA
DNA: TGTGCCAGCAGCCAACGGACAGGTTACACAGATACGCAGTATTTT
CDR3: CASSQRTGYTDTQYF

D: TRBD2
V: TRBV9
J: TRBJ2-1
size: NA
DNA: TGTGCCAGCAGCGTAGAGGGACTAGCGGGAGTGGCTTATGAGCAGTTCTTC
CDR3: CASSVEGLAGVAYEQFF

D: NA
V: TRBV11-2
J: TRBJ1-4
size: few
DNA: TGTGCCAGCAGCTTAGTCCGGACTGGGGATGAAAAACTGTTTTTT
CDR3: CASSLVRTGDEKLFF

D: NA
V: TRBV6-5
J: TRBJ2-3
size: NA
DNA: TGTGCCAGCACCCCTGTGGCCATTTCAGATACGCAGTATTTT
CDR3: CASTPVAISDTQYF

D: TRBD2
V: TRBV5-1
J: TRBJ2-7
size: few
DNA: TGCGCCAGCAGCTTGGGAAACGGGGGGGTCTACGAGCAGTACTTC
CDR3: CASSLGNGGVYEQYF

D: NA
V: TRBV25-1
J: TRBJ1-1
size: NA
DNA: TGTGCCAGCAGTGCCCTCGACACTTTAAAAGCCTCGAACACTGAAGCTTTCTTT
CDR3: CASSALDTLKASNTEAFF

D: NA
V: TRBV7-3
J: TRBJ2-1
size: NA
DNA: TGTGCCAGCAGCCCGGATAGCAGGGCCTCCTACAATGAGCAGTTCTTC
CDR3: CASSPDSRASYNEQFF

D: TRBD1
V: TRBV10-1
J: TRBJ2-7
size: NA
DNA: TGCGCCAGCAGTGAGCCAGGGGGCGGTAGGGACGAGCAGTACTTC
CDR3: CASSEPGGGRDEQYF

D: NA
V: TRBV27
J: TRBJ2-1
size: NA
DNA: TGTGCCAGCAGTTTGGCTAGCAACAATGAGCAGTTCTTC
CDR3: CASSLASNNEQFF

D: NA
V: TRBV4-1
J: TRBJ1-2
size: NA
DNA: TGCGCCAGCAGCCAAGATTTAGCTAACTATGGCTACACCTTC
CDR3: CASSQDLANYGYTF

D: NA
V: TRBV5-1
J: TRBJ2-7
size: NA
DNA: TGCGCCAGCAGCTCGGGACTCTCGCCAACGGGAAGGTACGAGCAGTACTTC
CDR3: CASSSGLSPTGRYEQYF

D: NA
V: TRBV5-1
J: TRBJ2-7
size: NA
DNA: TGCGCCAGCACCTGGGGGGTCTCCTACGAGCAGTACTTC
CDR3: CASTWGVSYEQYF

D: TRBD1
V: TRBV19
J: TRBJ1-4
size: NA
DNA: TGTGCCAGTAGTATTCCAGGGGGCGCAACTAATGAAAAACTGTTTTTT
CDR3: CASSIPGGATNEKLFF

D: TRBD1
V: TRBV28
J: TRBJ2-7
size: NA
DNA: TGTGCCAGCGTGGGACAGGGGGATTTTAGGCGGAATCAGTACTTC
CDR3: CASVGQGDFRRNQYF

D: NA
V: TRBV2
J: TRBJ1-2
size: NA
DNA: TGTGCCAGCTCAGGGGTCACAGCCTATGGCTACACCTTC
CDR3: CASSGVTAYGYTF

D: TRBD1
V: TRBV29-1
J: TRBJ2-6
size: NA
DNA: TGCAGCGTTGACGGGACAGGGTCTGGGGCCAACGTCCTGACTTTC
CDR3: CSVDGTGSGANVLTF

D: TRBD1
V: TRBV7-9
J: TRBJ1-2
size: once
DNA: TGTGCCAGCAGCTTAGCGGGGACAGTTCGGGGCTACACCTTC
CDR3: CASSLAGTVRGYTF